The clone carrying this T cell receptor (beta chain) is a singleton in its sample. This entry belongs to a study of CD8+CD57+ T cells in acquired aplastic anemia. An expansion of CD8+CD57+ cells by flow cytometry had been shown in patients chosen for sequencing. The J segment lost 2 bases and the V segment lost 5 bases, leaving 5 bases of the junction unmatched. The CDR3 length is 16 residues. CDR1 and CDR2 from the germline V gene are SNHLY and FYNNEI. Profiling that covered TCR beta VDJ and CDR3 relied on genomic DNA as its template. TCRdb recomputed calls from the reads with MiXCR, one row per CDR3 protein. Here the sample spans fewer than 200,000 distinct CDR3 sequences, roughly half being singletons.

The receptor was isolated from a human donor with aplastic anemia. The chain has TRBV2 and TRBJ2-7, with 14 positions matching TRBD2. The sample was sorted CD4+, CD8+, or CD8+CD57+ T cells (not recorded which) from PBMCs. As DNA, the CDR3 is TGTGCCAGCAGTACGCCGGGACTAGCGGGGGCCTACGAGCAGTACTTC. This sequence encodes CASSTPGLAGAYEQYF.